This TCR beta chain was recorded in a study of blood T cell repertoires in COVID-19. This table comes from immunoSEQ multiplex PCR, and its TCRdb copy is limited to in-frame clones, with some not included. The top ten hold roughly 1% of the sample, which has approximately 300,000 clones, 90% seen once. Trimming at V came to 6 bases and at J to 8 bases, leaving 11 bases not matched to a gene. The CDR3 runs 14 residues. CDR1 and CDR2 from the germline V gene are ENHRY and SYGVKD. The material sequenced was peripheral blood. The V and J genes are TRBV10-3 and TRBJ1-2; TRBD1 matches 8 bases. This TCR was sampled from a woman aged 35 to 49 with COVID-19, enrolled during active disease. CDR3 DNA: TGTGCCATCAGGGTGGACAGGGTCAGGGAGGGCTACACCTTC. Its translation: CAIRVDRVREGYTF.